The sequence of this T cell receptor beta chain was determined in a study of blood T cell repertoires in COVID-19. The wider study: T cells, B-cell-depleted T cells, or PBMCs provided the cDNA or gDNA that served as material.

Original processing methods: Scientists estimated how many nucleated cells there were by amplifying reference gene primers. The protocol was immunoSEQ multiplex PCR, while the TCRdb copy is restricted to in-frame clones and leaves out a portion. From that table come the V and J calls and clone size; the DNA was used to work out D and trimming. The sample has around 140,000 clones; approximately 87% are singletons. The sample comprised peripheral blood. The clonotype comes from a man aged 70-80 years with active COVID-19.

The CDR3: CASSPYDRGENTIYF. The CDR3 DNA reads as TGTGCCAGCTCACCATACGACAGGGGGGAAAACACCATATATTTT. The chain employs TRBV18 and TRBJ1-3, with 9 bases matching TRBD1. This CDR3 spans 15 amino acids. The germline gives CDR1 KGHSH, CDR2 LQKENI. Trimming took 2 bases from V and 6 from J; bases not matched to a gene: 5.